These 4 T cell receptor beta chains originate from one sample sequenced in a study of identical twins. TCRdb re-analysed the 5' RACE reads in MiXCR, keeping a single row per CDR3 protein. The data show some 730,000 distinct CDR3 sequences, with around a sixth seen just once and less than 15% held by the top ten. These same records also appear under a second study, on T cells expressing NK-cell markers.

The specimen was PBMCs. These TCRs come from a woman under 30 in good health.

This clonotype was recorded a few times. The chain couples TRBV20-1 to TRBJ2-7; the D gene could be TRBD1 or TRBD2 (6 bases each). The CDR3 is 13 amino acids. V was trimmed by 5 bases and J by 7 bases, leaving 18 bases between them. Germline CDR1 DFQATT, CDR2 SNEGSKA (reference sequence). The CDR3 is CSAPEGGRPEQYF. DNA of the CDR3: TGCAGTGCTCCAGAGGGGGGCAGACCGGAGCAGTACTTC.

V is TRBV6-2 or TRBV6-3 and J is TRBJ2-2; D is undetermined. The CDR3 is made up of 12 amino acids. CDR1 is MNHEY, CDR2 SVGEGT, per germline. V was clipped by 7 bases and J by 8 bases, with 11 bases between them. The CDR3 loop is CASKAFTGELFF. The DNA for the CDR3 is TGTGCCAGCAAGGCCTTCACAGGGGAGCTGTTTTTT.

A word on this clonotype: The DNA is left out, because the CDR3 cannot be placed on it with certainty; the CDR3 is given as TCRdb lists it. The chain joins TRBV7-5 to TRBJ2-7. TRBV7-5 is assigned pseudogene status. With termini counted, the CDR3 has 19 amino acids. The CDR3 loop is CISVSEAQWLVAPNYEQYF.

With regard to this clonotype: A junction end diverges from the germline sequence, so it may reflect a read error. The V and J genes are TRBV25-1 and TRBJ1-6, with a weak D call TRBD1 (5 bases). The CDR3 extends over 13 amino acids. Germline V gene data show CDR1 as MGHDK and CDR2 as SYGVNS. The CDR3 nucleotides read TGTGCCAGCAGGGACACCGGCAATTCGCCCCTCCACTTT. As protein: CASRDTGNSPLHF. Using reference TRBV25-1 and TRBJ1-6 for the parts outside the CDR3, the full variable domain is EADIYQTPRYLVIGTGKKITLECSQTMGHDKMYWYQQDPGMELHLIHYSYGVNSTEKGDLSSESTVSRIRTEHFPLTLESARPSHTSQYLCASRDTGNSPLHFGNGTRLTVT.